Each of the 32 T cell receptor beta chains below was sequenced from the same sample in a study of shared clonotypes between healthy human individuals. The data were produced by immunoSEQ multiplex PCR, yet TCRdb's version contains in-frame clones alone and is incomplete. The sample holds hundreds of thousands of clones, 92% seen once. Naive CD8 cells were CD45RO-negative, positively selected for CCR7, excluding terminally differentiated effector memory CD45RA+ cells. Material: naive CD8+ T cells sorted from blood. Receptor source: a young man in good health.

On this clone itself: Other DNA variants within this sample encode the same CDR3. The rearrangement joins TRBV4-1 to TRBJ2-7; D tentatively fits TRBD1 or TRBD2 (5 bases each). Per germline, CDR1 MGHRA and CDR2 YSYEKL. The CDR3 length is 16 residues. Between the trimmed V and J ends, which lost 3 bases and 2 bases, there was a span of 17 bases. The CDR3 spells CASSHMGTSNPYEQYF. DNA of the CDR3: TGCGCCAGCAGCCATATGGGGACCAGCAATCCCTACGAGCAGTACTTC.

The CDR3 spells CASSLVGLETGELFF. CDR3 coding DNA: TGTGCCAGCAGCTTAGTTGGCCTAGAGACCGGGGAGCTGTTTTTT. The chain couples TRBV7-6 to TRBJ2-2; D is ambiguous. The CDR3 runs 15 residues. Germline CDR1 and CDR2: SGHVS and FNYEAQ. V was clipped by 1 base and J by 5 bases, with 11 bases between them.

The chain recombines TRBV27 with TRBJ2-7; possibly TRBD1 for D (5 bases). Trimming removed 3 bases from V and 2 bases from J, with 14 bases in between. Germline V gene sequence: CDR1 MNHEY, CDR2 SMNVEV (reference sequence). This CDR3 comprises 15 residues. Here the CDR3 DNA reads TGTGCCAGCAGTTTGGCAGGGTATAATGCCTACGAGCAGTACTTC. Amino acids: CASSLAGYNAYEQYF.

The rearrangement uses TRBV9 and TRBJ1-4; TRBD1 might be the D (6 bases). Germline lookup yields CDR1 SGDLS and CDR2 YYNGEE. This CDR3 is 17 amino acids long. V shed 0 bases and J shed 5 bases, with 17 bases lying between them. The CDR3 loop is CASSVDAGGTSNEKLFF. In DNA, the CDR3 is TGTGCCAGCAGCGTAGACGCGGGAGGGACATCGAATGAAAAACTGTTTTTT.

The CDR3 DNA is TGTGCCAGCAGTGAATACAGCCCAATAGAGACCCAGTACTTC. Its translation is CASSEYSPIETQYF. The chain carries TRBV25-1 and TRBJ2-5; no clear D. Germline V CDR1 and CDR2: MGHDK, SYGVNS. V shed 0 bases and J shed 4 bases, with 9 bases lying between them. This CDR3 is built from 14 residues.

The rearrangement uses TRBV6-5 and TRBJ2-1; D remains unclear. Trimming removed 4 bases at V and 8 bases at J, with 6 bases between. Germline-derived CDR1 and CDR2 are MNHEY and SVGAGI. CDR3 size: 11 residues. The CDR3 sequence: CASSLGHEQFF. CDR3 sequence (DNA): TGTGCCAGCAGTTTAGGTCATGAGCAGTTCTTC.

The rearrangement uses TRBV7-2 and TRBJ1-1, with D tentatively TRBD1 (6 bases). This CDR3 has 14 amino acids. Germline V gene data show CDR1 as SGHTA and CDR2 as FQGNSA. Deletions cut 9 bases from V and 0 bases from J, with 14 bases between. CDR3 protein: CASPGGRMNTEAFF. The DNA of the CDR3 is TGTGCCAGTCCGGGGGGGCGGATGAACACTGAAGCTTTCTTT.

V and J are TRBV27 and TRBJ1-2, with a weak D call TRBD1 (6 bases). V gave up 11 bases and J gave up 5 bases, with 15 bases separating them. Germline CDR1 and CDR2: MNHEY and SMNVEV (reference sequence). This CDR3 has 12 residues. The CDR3 here is CAAGGGGYGYTF. CDR3 bases: TGTGCCGCGGGCGGGGGCGGGTATGGCTACACCTTC.

The V call is TRBV5-5, the J call TRBJ1-4; tentative D call: TRBD1 (5 bases). Germline V CDR1 and CDR2: SGHKS, YYEKEE (reference sequence). CDR3 size: 16 residues. V dropped 4 bases and J dropped 8 bases, with 21 bases sitting between them. The CDR3 DNA is TGTGCCAGCAGCGAAGACGTAGCAGGGTGGGGCGAAAAACTGTTTTTT. Its translation is CASSEDVAGWGEKLFF.

As for this clone: A read error may produce the germline difference seen at one junction end. The chain employs TRBV15 and TRBJ2-1, with 9 bases identical to TRBD1. Germline CDR1 LNHNV, CDR2 YYDKDF (reference sequence). The CDR3 runs to 19 residues. The CDR3 DNA follows: TGTGCCGCCAGCAGTACCGGACAGGGGAAAGTACTGATATTCAATGAGCAGTTCTTC. Its translation: CAASSTGQGKVLIFNEQFF. Looking up the rest from reference TRBV15 and TRBJ2-1 gives the full variable domain: DAMVIQNPRYQVTQFGKPVTLSCSQTLNHNVMYWYQQKSSQAPKLLFHYYDKDFNNEADTPDNFQSRRPNTSFCFLDIRSPGLGDTAMYLCAASSTGQGKVLIFNEQFFGPGTRLTVL.

The rearrangement joins TRBV28 to TRBJ2-1; 8 bases match TRBD2. The length of the CDR3 is 15 residues. V shed 8 bases, J shed 6 bases, and the junction held 12 bases outside the gene matches. Looked up from germline, CDR1 is MDHEN and CDR2 is SYDVKM. The CDR3 nucleotides are TGTGCCAGCGGAAGACCGGGACTAGGGATCAATGAGCAGTTCTTC. Its translation is CASGRPGLGINEQFF.

This clone was detected once. The chain joins TRBV30 to TRBJ1-2; D is ambiguous. Germline CDR1 is GTSNPN and CDR2 is SVGIG (reference sequence). The V gene lost 3 bases and the J gene lost 2 bases, with 13 bases spanning the gap. The length of the CDR3 is 14 residues. CDR3 amino acids: CAWSVGVKNYGYTF. CDR3 nucleotide sequence: TGTGCCTGGAGCGTTGGGGTTAAGAACTATGGCTACACCTTC.

In this sample, this clone turned up a few times. The chain uses TRBV7-2 and TRBJ2-7, with D perhaps given as TRBD1 or TRBD2 (5 bases each). Germline V gene data show CDR1 as SGHTA and CDR2 as FQGNSA. V was trimmed by 1 base and J by 2 bases, leaving 9 bases between them. This CDR3 contains 14 residues. For the CDR3, the DNA is TGTGCCAGCAGCTTAGGGGACCGAACCTACGAGCAGTACTTC. Translation gives CASSLGDRTYEQYF. Full variable domain (missing parts from reference TRBV7-2 and TRBJ2-7): GAGVSQSPSNKVTEKGKDVELRCDPISGHTALYWYRQSLGQGLEFLIYFQGNSAPDKSGLPSDRFSAERTGGSVSTLTIQRTQQEDSAVYLCASSLGDRTYEQYFGPGTRLTVT.

This chain connects TRBV27 to TRBJ2-2; D may match TRBD1 or TRBD2 (5 bases each). There are 14 residues in the CDR3. Trimming stripped 2 bases from V and 5 bases from J, with 9 bases between. Looked up from germline, CDR1 is MNHEY and CDR2 is SMNVEV (reference sequence). CDR3 amino acids: CASSLQGGTGELFF. The CDR3 nucleotides are TGTGCCAGCAGTTTACAGGGCGGGACCGGGGAGCTGTTTTTT.

The J gene is TRBJ2-1, the V gene TRBV9; a possible D gene is TRBD1 (6 bases). V lost 3 bases and J lost 4, with 17 bases in between. The CDR3 has 16 residues. CDR1 SGDLS and CDR2 YYNGEE come from the germline V gene. The CDR3: CASSGQDRPGYNEQFF. CDR3 DNA sequence: TGTGCCAGCAGCGGCCAAGACAGGCCGGGGTACAATGAGCAGTTCTTC.

This chain links TRBV9 with TRBJ1-1; D may be TRBD1 (6 bases). Germline CDR1 SGDLS, CDR2 YYNGEE. The CDR3 runs to 12 residues. The V gene lost 4 bases and the J gene lost 9 bases, with 13 bases spanning the gap. The CDR3 reads CASSPGGQKAFF. The CDR3 DNA follows: TGTGCCAGCAGCCCCGGTGGACAGAAAGCTTTCTTT.

For the CDR3, the DNA is TGTGCCAGCAGCTTAGTCCCGGCAGCACTCTACAATGAGCAGTTCTTC. Translation gives CASSLVPAALYNEQFF. The V gene is TRBV7-2, the J gene TRBJ2-1; D ambiguous. Looked up from germline, CDR1 is SGHTA and CDR2 is FQGNSA. Trimming shortened V by 1 base and J by 3 bases, and 13 bases separated the two germline ends. The length of the CDR3 is 16 residues. The full variable domain, its missing parts supplied by reference TRBV7-2 and TRBJ2-1, is GAGVSQSPSNKVTEKGKDVELRCDPISGHTALYWYRQSLGQGLEFLIYFQGNSAPDKSGLPSDRFSAERTGGSVSTLTIQRTQQEDSAVYLCASSLVPAALYNEQFFGPGTRLTVL.

To note about this clone: A far larger clone differs by one base, so this is likely a read error. The chain combines TRBV30 with TRBJ1-2; no definite D call. The CDR3 runs to 11 residues. Germline V gene data show CDR1 as GTSNPN and CDR2 as SVGIG (reference sequence). The CDR3 region has the DNA TGTGTCTGGGCAGAGAACTATGGCTACACCTTC. It specifies CVWAENYGYTF.

A single count supports this clone. V and J are TRBV4-1 and TRBJ2-7, with TRBD1 identical over 8 bases. This CDR3 is 15 amino acids long. After removal of 3 bases from V and 3 bases from J, the junction contained 7 bases not matched to a gene. Germline CDR1 and CDR2: MGHRA and YSYEKL. The CDR3 reads CASSQAGGVHYEQYF. The CDR3 region has the DNA TGCGCCAGCAGCCAGGCAGGGGGCGTACACTACGAGCAGTACTTC.

The chain employs TRBV7-9 and TRBJ1-2; TRBD1 is a possible D gene (6 bases). This CDR3 has 12 residues. Germline V CDR1 and CDR2: SEHNR, FQNEAQ (reference sequence). V was pared by 6 bases and J by 5 bases, with 10 bases between. The CDR3 reads CASSRDMYGYTF. The CDR3 coding sequence is TGTGCCAGCAGTCGGGACATGTATGGCTACACCTTC.

The rearrangement joins TRBV11-2 to TRBJ2-7, with D possibly being TRBD2 (5 bases). CDR1 SGHAT and CDR2 FQNNGV come from the germline V gene. This CDR3 comprises 14 residues. Trimming removed 1 base at V and 9 bases at J, with 16 bases between. CDR3 sequence (DNA): TGTGCCAGCAGCTTAGGAACTAGTTGGAATGCGCAGTACTTC. Protein: CASSLGTSWNAQYF.

For this clone: Other nucleotide sequences in the sample specify the same CDR3. This sequence joins TRBV9 and TRBJ2-1; 12 bases map to TRBD2. This CDR3 has 16 residues. Trimming at V came to 4 bases and at J to 1 base, leaving 3 bases not matched to a gene. The germline gives CDR1 SGDLS, CDR2 YYNGEE. CDR3 DNA sequence: TGTGCCAGCAGCCCCCTAGCGGGAGGGTCCTACAATGAGCAGTTCTTC. It codes for CASSPLAGGSYNEQFF.

The chain uses TRBV27 and TRBJ2-3; perhaps TRBD1 as D (5 bases). CDR3 length: 14 amino acids. V was trimmed by 4 bases and J by 5 bases, leaving 13 bases between them. The germline CDR1 and CDR2 sequences are MNHEY and SMNVEV (reference sequence). CDR3: CASSWAGLIDTQYF. The CDR3 DNA sequence: TGTGCCAGCAGTTGGGCAGGGTTAATAGATACGCAGTATTTT.

This clone was found once. The chain has TRBV28 and TRBJ2-3; D not resolved. Trimming took 2 bases from V and 1 from J, leaving 7 bases between them. Germline CDR1 reads MDHEN; CDR2 reads SYDVKM. The CDR3 runs 14 residues. CDR3 sequence (DNA): TGTGCCAGCAGTTTAGTTCACCGCACAGATACGCAGTATTTT. Translated, it gives CASSLVHRTDTQYF.

The CDR3 region is CASSHSGGDDQPQHF. CDR3 coding DNA: TGTGCCAGCAGCCATTCCGGGGGGGATGATCAGCCCCAGCATTTT. V and J are TRBV4-2 and TRBJ1-5; possibly TRBD1 for D (5 bases). Per the germline V gene, CDR1 is LGHNA and CDR2 is YNFKEQ. CDR3 length equals 15 residues. Trimming took off 3 bases at V and 5 bases at J, with 14 bases between the two ends.

This clone was recorded at least ten times. V usage is TRBV7-9 and J usage is TRBJ2-1; D possibly matches TRBD1 or TRBD2 (5 bases each). CDR3 length: 15 residues. Germline V gives CDR1 SEHNR, CDR2 FQNEAQ (reference sequence). V was shortened by 1 base and J by 8 bases, with 15 bases between the two germline ends. The CDR3: CASSLVRVGVDEQFF. As DNA, the CDR3 is TGTGCCAGCAGCTTAGTCAGGGTGGGGGTTGATGAGCAGTTCTTC.

This chain uses TRBV2 with TRBJ2-5; D call uncertain. The CDR3 is 14 amino acids. Germline values: CDR1 SNHLY, CDR2 FYNNEI. Trimming pared 3 bases from V and 0 bases from J, leaving 8 bases between. As DNA, the CDR3 is TGTGCCAGCAGTGACCCCAACTACCAAGAGACCCAGTACTTC. This encodes CASSDPNYQETQYF.

J is TRBJ2-7 and V is TRBV10-3; the D is unclear. Looked up from germline, CDR1 is ENHRY and CDR2 is SYGVKD. V lost 0 bases to trimming and J lost 6 bases, with 9 bases between them. The CDR3 loop spans 13 amino acids. CDR3 residues: CAISESILSEQYF. CDR3 coding DNA: TGTGCCATCAGTGAGTCGATTCTTTCCGAGCAGTACTTC.

The V and J genes are TRBV6-5 and TRBJ2-7, with 7 bases that match TRBD1. With 0 bases clipped from V and 6 bases from J, the junction kept 2 bases outside the gene matches. The CDR3 is 13 residues long. Germline V gene sequence: CDR1 MNHEY, CDR2 SVGAGI. The CDR3 DNA follows: TGTGCCAGCAGTTACTCTGGGACAGCCGAGCAGTACTTC. This gives the protein CASSYSGTAEQYF.

Worth noting for this clone: Other DNA sequences within the sample encode an identical CDR3. The gene calls are TRBV7-2 and TRBJ2-7, with D perhaps matching TRBD1 or TRBD2 (5 bases each). Between the trimmed V and J ends, which lost 1 base and 3 bases, there was a span of 7 bases. Germline V gives CDR1 SGHTA, CDR2 FQGNSA. The CDR3 sequence is 13 residues long. In DNA form, the CDR3 reads TGTGCCAGCAGCTTAGGGGGGTACTACGAGCAGTACTTC. This gives the protein CASSLGGYYEQYF.

This chain uses TRBV7-9 with TRBJ1-2, with a tentative D call TRBD1 (5 bases). V lost 5 bases and J 4 bases, leaving 23 bases between the germline ends. The CDR3 totals 17 residues. CDR1 and CDR2 (germline): SEHNR, FQNEAQ (reference sequence). The CDR3: CASSPIGGEGLGYGYTF. The CDR3 nucleotides are TGTGCCAGCAGCCCAATAGGAGGGGAAGGGCTTGGCTATGGCTACACCTTC.

V is TRBV7-9 and J is TRBJ1-1; weak D call: TRBD1 (5 bases). V lost 8 bases and J 1 base, leaving 26 bases between the germline ends. The CDR3 runs to 18 residues. Germline CDR1 is SEHNR and CDR2 is FQNEAQ (reference sequence). CDR3 residues: CASGSSPGIGQGNTEAFF. The CDR3 DNA is TGTGCCAGCGGTTCTTCTCCGGGGATAGGACAAGGGAACACTGAAGCTTTCTTT.